The rows below give T cell receptor beta chains drawn from one sample of a study of blood T cell repertoires in COVID-19. Libraries were prepared by immunoSEQ multiplex PCR; TCRdb keeps only in-frame clonotypes and omits some of them. The table shows approximately 130,000 clones, with around three quarters occurring only once. Sequenced sample: peripheral blood. These receptors came from a human donor in a cohort sampled during active COVID-19. Both conserved end residues are part of each CDR3. The order of the fields is D gene, clone size, V gene, J gene, CDR3 length, CDR3 DNA, CDR3 protein. The D gene is left open where the match is weak. Clone size is not always given. Where it is, it says once, few, many or a class for expanded clones.

d_gene: NA; abundance: NA; v_gene: TRBV7-9; j_gene: TRBJ1-4; len: 15; CDR3nt: TGTGCCAGCAGGGCGGGACTCAGTACTAATGAAAAACTGTTTTTT; CDR3aa: CASRAGLSTNEKLFF
d_gene: NA; abundance: NA; v_gene: TRBV30; j_gene: TRBJ2-6; len: 12; CDR3nt: TGTGCGCGGGGTTCTGGGGCCAACGTCCTGACTTTC; CDR3aa: CARGSGANVLTF
d_gene: NA; abundance: NA; v_gene: TRBV6-5; j_gene: TRBJ2-7; len: 14; CDR3nt: TGTGCCAGCAGTTTCCTCAGGGGTTCGGGGGAGCAGTACTTC; CDR3aa: CASSFLRGSGEQYF
d_gene: NA; abundance: NA; v_gene: TRBV5-6; j_gene: TRBJ1-5; len: 14; CDR3nt: TGTGCCAGCAGCCGTACACGGGGGAATCAGCCCCAGCATTTT; CDR3aa: CASSRTRGNQPQHF
d_gene: TRBD2; abundance: once; v_gene: TRBV29-1; j_gene: TRBJ2-5; len: 12; CDR3nt: TGCAGCGTGCGGGGGGCGCAAGAGACCCAGTACTTC; CDR3aa: CSVRGAQETQYF
d_gene: TRBD2; abundance: NA; v_gene: TRBV7-3; j_gene: TRBJ2-7; len: 15; CDR3nt: TGTGCCAGCAGCCGCAGCGGGGGAGAGTCCTACGAGCAGTACTTC; CDR3aa: CASSRSGGESYEQYF
d_gene: NA; abundance: NA; v_gene: TRBV5-6; j_gene: TRBJ1-2; len: 13; CDR3nt: TGTGCCAGCAGCTTGGGGGGCCAGGGTGGCTACACCTTC; CDR3aa: CASSLGGQGGYTF
d_gene: TRBD2; abundance: NA; v_gene: TRBV9; j_gene: TRBJ2-5; len: 14; CDR3nt: TGTGCCAGCAGCGTATTAGCGGGGAAGGAGACCCAGTACTTC; CDR3aa: CASSVLAGKETQYF
d_gene: TRBD1; abundance: NA; v_gene: TRBV7-9; j_gene: TRBJ2-5; len: 15; CDR3nt: TGTGCCAGCAGCTCGGGACAGGGGGCCCAAGAGACCCAGTACTTC; CDR3aa: CASSSGQGAQETQYF
d_gene: NA; abundance: NA; v_gene: TRBV6-5; j_gene: TRBJ2-3; len: 14; CDR3nt: TGTGCCAGCCGGGGTAGCGGTAGCACAGATACGCAGTATTTT; CDR3aa: CASRGSGSTDTQYF
d_gene: TRBD1; abundance: NA; v_gene: TRBV10-3; j_gene: TRBJ1-1; len: 15; CDR3nt: TGTGCTATCAGGGGACAGGGGGCCGAGAACACTGAAGCTTTCTTT; CDR3aa: CAIRGQGAENTEAFF
d_gene: NA; abundance: few; v_gene: TRBV15; j_gene: TRBJ1-2; len: 13; CDR3nt: TGTGCCACCAGCAGAGGACAGAACTATGGCTACACCTTC; CDR3aa: CATSRGQNYGYTF
d_gene: NA; abundance: NA; v_gene: TRBV5-1; j_gene: TRBJ2-7; len: 16; CDR3nt: TGCGCCAGCAGCTTGGTTGCTTCGGCGGTCTCCTACGAGCAGTACTTC; CDR3aa: CASSLVASAVSYEQYF
d_gene: NA; abundance: few; v_gene: TRBV6-5; j_gene: TRBJ2-5; len: 14; CDR3nt: TGTGCCAGCAGTTACTCAGGGGGAAAAGAGACCCAGTACTTC; CDR3aa: CASSYSGGKETQYF
d_gene: NA; abundance: NA; v_gene: TRBV25-1; j_gene: TRBJ2-7; len: 11; CDR3nt: TGCGCAGGACAGACGCCCTACGAGCAGTACTTC; CDR3aa: CAGQTPYEQYF
d_gene: NA; abundance: NA; v_gene: TRBV2; j_gene: TRBJ1-4; len: 14; CDR3nt: TGTGCCAGCAGTGAGGGGCCTATGGACGAAAAACTGTTTTTT; CDR3aa: CASSEGPMDEKLFF
d_gene: TRBD1; abundance: NA; v_gene: TRBV4-1; j_gene: TRBJ2-7; len: 15; CDR3nt: TGCGCCAGCAGCGAAGTCGACAGGGGTACCTACGAGCAGTACTTC; CDR3aa: CASSEVDRGTYEQYF
d_gene: NA; abundance: NA; v_gene: TRBV19; j_gene: TRBJ2-1; len: 17; CDR3nt: TGTGCCAGTAGTTCCAACAGGGTCATAGGGTCCTACAATGAGCAGTTCTTC; CDR3aa: CASSSNRVIGSYNEQFF
d_gene: TRBD2; abundance: NA; v_gene: TRBV4-1; j_gene: TRBJ2-1; len: 16; CDR3nt: TGCGCCAGCAGCCAAGTAGGACTAGCGGTCTACAATGAGCAGTTCTTC; CDR3aa: CASSQVGLAVYNEQFF
d_gene: NA; abundance: few; v_gene: TRBV10-2; j_gene: TRBJ2-1; len: 13; CDR3nt: TGCGCCAGCAGTGAAAATAAGAGGTCTGAGCAGTTCTTC; CDR3aa: CASSENKRSEQFF
d_gene: TRBD1; abundance: NA; v_gene: TRBV11-3; j_gene: TRBJ2-7; len: 13; CDR3nt: TGTGCCAGCAGCTCCGGGACAGGGTACGAGCAGTACTTC; CDR3aa: CASSSGTGYEQYF
d_gene: NA; abundance: few; v_gene: TRBV7-9; j_gene: TRBJ2-7; len: 12; CDR3nt: TGTGCCAGCAGTCGGAGCTCCTACGAGCAGTACTTC; CDR3aa: CASSRSSYEQYF
d_gene: TRBD2; abundance: NA; v_gene: TRBV4-1; j_gene: TRBJ2-7; len: 15; CDR3nt: TGCGCCAGCAGCCAGACTGCGGGGGGGAGCTACGAGCAGTACTTC; CDR3aa: CASSQTAGGSYEQYF
d_gene: NA; abundance: NA; v_gene: TRBV5-5; j_gene: TRBJ2-7; len: 15; CDR3nt: TGTGCCAGCAGCTTGGGAGCAGGGCTAAACTACGAGCAGTACTTC; CDR3aa: CASSLGAGLNYEQYF
d_gene: NA; abundance: NA; v_gene: TRBV5-4; j_gene: TRBJ1-3; len: 16; CDR3nt: TGTGCCAGCAGCTTCGGACAGACTCACTCTGGAAACACCATATATTTT; CDR3aa: CASSFGQTHSGNTIYF
d_gene: NA; abundance: few; v_gene: TRBV6-5; j_gene: TRBJ1-1; len: 13; CDR3nt: TGTGCCAGCAGTCCCCACAGTTTACTCGAAGCTTTCTTT; CDR3aa: CASSPHSLLEAFF
d_gene: NA; abundance: NA; v_gene: TRBV9; j_gene: TRBJ2-5; len: 14; CDR3nt: TGTGCCAGCAGCGTATCAACGGGATCGGAGACCCAGTACTTC; CDR3aa: CASSVSTGSETQYF
d_gene: NA; abundance: NA; v_gene: TRBV7-9; j_gene: TRBJ1-1; len: 14; CDR3nt: TGTGCCAGCAGCTCAGAGGGTGGATGGACTGAAGCTTTCTTT; CDR3aa: CASSSEGGWTEAFF
d_gene: NA; abundance: NA; v_gene: TRBV7-9; j_gene: TRBJ1-1; len: 13; CDR3nt: TGTGCCAGCAGCTACGGCGGGAACACTGAAGCTTTCTTT; CDR3aa: CASSYGGNTEAFF
d_gene: NA; abundance: once; v_gene: TRBV21-1; j_gene: TRBJ1-5; len: 17; CDR3nt: TGTGCCAGCAGCAAAGAGGCGGGAGATTATAGCAATCAGCCCCAGCATTTT; CDR3aa: CASSKEAGDYSNQPQHF
d_gene: NA; abundance: NA; v_gene: TRBV21-1; j_gene: TRBJ1-1; len: 14; CDR3nt: TGTGCCAACACAAAACAGGGGGACAACACTGAAGCTTTCTTT; CDR3aa: CANTKQGDNTEAFF